Listed here is a single TCR beta chain. Its antigen is not yet known. No per-base quality is available; no much larger clone lies one base away. The entry originates in a study of OX40 agonist ivuxolimab in advanced cancers. Notes on the research overall: The costimulatory receptor OX40 (CD134) was targeted by ivuxolimab, a fully human IgG2 agonistic monoclonal antibody. In the dose-escalation cohort, 82.7% of patients were male, and the mean age was 60 years with a range of roughly 23 to 79. Of the roughly 52 dose-escalation patients, hepatocellular carcinoma was present in roughly 19, melanoma in approximately 15, renal cell carcinoma in 9 and head and neck cancer in 9. The paper reports the monotherapy dose-escalation portion (N of about 50 patients) of the phase I ivuxolimab trial. Partial responses occurred in three dose-escalation patients, of whom one had hepatocellular carcinoma and two had cutaneous melanoma. Peripheral TCRbeta sequencing aimed to test whether ivuxolimab altered TCR sequence diversity and caused clonal T-cell expansion. Prior anti-PD-1, anti-PD-L1 or anti-CTLA-4 therapy was permitted, and approximately 41% of dose-escalation patients had received checkpoint inhibitors. Intravenous ivuxolimab was administered to patients every 2 weeks at six dose levels: 0.01, 0.1, 0.3, 1.5, 3 and 10 mg/kg.

The study at large found these results: At doses of 0.1 to 3.0 mg/kg, clonal expansion of both CD4+ and CD8+ blood T cells was observed from baseline to week 6. On average, CD8+ T cells showed more expanded clones than CD4+ T cells after ivuxolimab. The antigen specificity of the clonally expanded peripheral T cells was not determined. Low levels of normalized T-cell clonal expansion were also shown by some nonresponding patients. Partial responders in the 0.1-3.0 mg/kg groups had among the lowest normalized peripheral clonal expansion, especially among CD8+ T cells.

Genomic DNA was extracted from sorted cells for sequencing of the TCRbeta CDR3 region. The immunoSEQ Assay was used to sequence the TCRbeta CDR3 regions. TCRdb mirrors the immuneACCESS table, restricted to in-frame sequences. Some clones are absent from its copies; in checked studies, under half trace to an unresolved V gene, and the reason for the others is unknown. The sample profile shows about 33,000 clones; roughly 80% of them were found once. The leading ten clones occupy 20% to 25% of the sample. Patients with a history of autoimmune disease or receiving systemic immunosuppression were excluded from the trial. Peripheral blood for TCR sequencing was collected from all dose cohorts at baseline, on cycle 4 day 1, and on cycle 7 day 1. Samples were obtained from an open-label, multicenter, first-in-human phase I dose-escalation trial of ivuxolimab. Adults with locally advanced or metastatic melanoma, renal cell, hepatocellular, or head and neck squamous cell carcinoma were enrolled in the trial. CD4+ and CD8+ T cells were sorted separately from peripheral blood before TCR sequencing.

The sequence was collected from an adult with an advanced solid tumor such as melanoma, head and neck, liver or kidney cancer. This sample comprised CD4+ or CD8+ T cells sorted from blood, obtained in a trial of the OX40 agonist ivuxolimab.

The bases are TGTGCCAGTAGTATCTCCGCGGGCGCCTACAATGAGCAGTTCTTC. The translation is CASSISAGAYNEQFF. The sequence joins TRBV19 to TRBJ2-1; TRBD2 is a weak D gene call, 5 bases matching. Between the V and J ends, shortened by 3 bases and 2 bases respectively, the junction contains 11 bases. CDR1 and CDR2 are drawn from the germline V gene (reference sequence): LNHDA, SQIVND. The CDR3 runs 15 residues from the cysteine to the phenylalanine. Just CDR3 DNA is preserved here, 45 bases in frame from base 1.